The T cell receptor (beta chain) described here comes from a study of response to subunit inactivated influenza vaccine. Note on this clonotype: What it binds is not known.

Findings and caveats of the study: There was a suggestion from the authors that each seasonal influenza vaccination recruits few new T cells.

MiXCR, applied by TCRdb to the RT-PCR reads, yields one record per CDR3 protein. Among 700,000 to 900,000 distinct CDR3 sequences listed, around 20% were seen once. The ends were cut back, 5 bases at V and 6 bases at J, with 19 bases in the middle. Germline CDR1 is DFQATT and CDR2 is SNEGSKA (reference sequence). There are 15 residues in the CDR3. The chain links TRBV20-1 to TRBJ2-2, with D possibly matching TRBD2 (5 bases). Specimen: PBMCs from blood, collected roughly 5 days after vaccination. The origin of this receptor is a man aged 45-65 years who received an inactivated influenza vaccine. CDR3 loop: CSAGIARAVAGELFF. CDR3 bases: TGCAGTGCTGGCATTGCTCGAGCGGTTGCCGGGGAGCTGTTTTTT.